A selection of T cell receptor beta chains follows, all from one sample in a study of cytomegalovirus exposure and HLA in healthy donors. Clones were sequenced by immunoSEQ multiplex PCR, and TCRdb holds only the in-frame ones, with some missing. The sample carries about 160,000 clones, over 65% recorded once. The sequencing sample was made of PBMCs. The origin of the receptors is a man aged 35 to 55 in good health and CMV-seropositive. CDR3s include the opening cysteine and the closing phenylalanine or tryptophan. D genes are given only for firm matches. Only part of the rows carry a size: once, few, many, or a class if the clone is expanded.

clone_size d_call j_call v_call cdr3_nt cdr3_aa
once TRBD1 TRBJ2-6 TRBV7-2 TGTGCCAGCAGCTCTGGACAGGGATGGTCTGGGGCCAACGTCCTGACTTTC CASSSGQGWSGANVLTF
NA NA TRBJ1-4 TRBV10-3 TGTGCCATCAGTGAGTCAGGGGGAACTAATGAAAAACTGTTTTTT CAISESGGTNEKLFF
NA TRBD2 TRBJ2-1 TRBV7-2 TGTGCCAGCAGCTCCCGAGGTACTAGCGGGGGGGCCGGGGAGCAGTTCTTC CASSSRGTSGGAGEQFF
few NA TRBJ1-5 TRBV4-3 TGCGCCAGCAGCCAAGAACGGGGGGGCAATCAGCCCCAGCATTTT CASSQERGGNQPQHF
NA TRBD1 TRBJ2-7 TRBV18 TGTGCCAGCTCACCACCGGGGACAGGGGGTGAGCAGTACTTC CASSPPGTGGEQYF
NA NA TRBJ1-1 TRBV7-8 TGTGCCAGCCGGGCAAGGGGCGACACTGAAGCTTTCTTT CASRARGDTEAFF
few NA TRBJ2-3 TRBV11-1 TGTGCCAGCAGCACCTTCCCCCTAGCGACAAGCACAGATACGCAGTATTTT CASSTFPLATSTDTQYF
NA NA TRBJ2-2 TRBV6-6 TGTGCCAGCAGTTACGGCAGGACGAACACCGGGGAGCTGTTTTTT CASSYGRTNTGELFF
NA TRBD1 TRBJ1-4 TRBV5-5 TGTGCCAGCAGCTTAGTTTACAGGGGCACCGAAAAACTGTTTTTT CASSLVYRGTEKLFF
once NA TRBJ1-1 TRBV29-1 TGCAGCGTGATGACGGGTACTGAAGCTTTCTTT CSVMTGTEAFF
NA NA TRBJ2-3 TRBV6-5 TGTGCCAGCAGTTACTCATTCTCGAGAGATACGCAGTATTTT CASSYSFSRDTQYF
NA NA TRBJ2-7 TRBV2 TGTGCCAGCTCCGTCGGTTACGAGCAGTACTTC CASSVGYEQYF
NA NA TRBJ1-3 TRBV9 TGTGCCAGTCAGTCTGGAAACACCATATATTTT CASQSGNTIYF
NA NA TRBJ2-3 TRBV19 TGTGCCACCAACCTTCGGCGGGGTACCACAGATACGCAGTATTTT CATNLRRGTTDTQYF
NA TRBD1 TRBJ1-2 TRBV5-1 TGCGCCAGCAGCATCGACAGGGGAACGGGCTATGGCTACACCTTC CASSIDRGTGYGYTF
few NA TRBJ2-7 TRBV6-6 TGTGCCAGCAGTTACCAACGCAACAGGGACTACGAGCAGTACTTC CASSYQRNRDYEQYF
NA NA TRBJ1-1 TRBV28 TGTGCCAGCAGTTTAAGGGGGGGAAGCACTGAAGCTTTCTTT CASSLRGGSTEAFF
once TRBD1 TRBJ1-1 TRBV5-1 TGCGCCAGCAGCTTGGGGGACAGCTCGGTCATGAACACTGAAGCTTTCTTT CASSLGDSSVMNTEAFF
few NA TRBJ2-3 TRBV28 TGTGCCAGCAGGACGTCGGGGCAGGGGACGCAGTATTTT CASRTSGQGTQYF
NA NA TRBJ1-1 TRBV5-1 TGCGCCAGCAGCTCCGGGGTGAACACTGAAGCTTTCTTT CASSSGVNTEAFF
NA TRBD1 TRBJ1-4 TRBV4-2 TGTGCCAGCAGCCAACCTCGGACAGGACCAGAAAAACTGTTTTTT CASSQPRTGPEKLFF
few TRBD1 TRBJ1-4 TRBV6-5 TGTGCCAGCAGGGAGACAGGGAATAATGAAAAACTGTTTTTT CASRETGNNEKLFF
NA TRBD1 TRBJ2-7 TRBV7-2 TGTGCCAGCAGCTTCCGGCCCCCCGTTCCGGGACAGGGGGCTTACGAGCAGTACTTC CASSFRPPVPGQGAYEQYF
NA TRBD1 TRBJ2-6 TRBV10-1 TGCGCCAGCAGTGAGATGGACAGGGGATCTGGGGCCAACGTCCTGACTTTC CASSEMDRGSGANVLTF
few NA TRBJ1-6 TRBV10-3 TGTGCCATCAGTGACGAGGGAAATTCACCCCTCCACTTT CAISDEGNSPLHF
NA TRBD1 TRBJ1-6 TRBV14 TGTGCCAGCAGCCATAGGGGGGGGACAGGGACAACAGGTTCCTATAATTCACCCCTCCACTTT CASSHRGGTGTTGSYNSPLHF
NA NA TRBJ2-5 TRBV7-2 TGTGCCAGCAGCCTCGGAGGGGCCAGAATAAGGGAGACCCAGTACTTC CASSLGGARIRETQYF
NA NA TRBJ1-4 TRBV7-8 TGTGCCAGCAGCTCGGGGAGGGAGGAAAAACTGTTTTTT CASSSGREEKLFF
NA TRBD2 TRBJ2-2 TRBV9 TGTGCCAGCAGCCCCCGGGGGGTAAACACCGGGGAGCTGTTTTTT CASSPRGVNTGELFF